This T cell receptor (beta chain) was found in a study of shared T cell receptors in the human thymus. CDR1 and CDR2 from the germline V gene are MNHEY and SMNVEV (reference sequence). The CDR3 contains 19 residues. Unmatched junction bases numbered 19, after V lost 6 bases and J lost 0 bases. The protocol was immunoSEQ multiplex PCR, while the TCRdb copy is restricted to in-frame clones and leaves out a portion. The table shows hundreds of thousands of clones, with roughly 88% occurring only once. This sample also appeared in a second study, on human thymus T cells. As that report states: The donor group consisted of healthy Finnish infants who were having corrective surgery for congenital heart defects. Obtained as resections during corrective heart surgery, the thymus tissue was then studied. V and J genes seemed to be used with bias in thymic and blood repertoires. Highly overlapping thymic repertoires among unrelated individuals were reported in related research.

The specimen sequenced was thymocytes. This receptor was identified in a boy younger than two with a congenital heart defect. The rearrangement uses TRBV27 and TRBJ2-5; 7 positions match TRBD2. CDR3 protein: CASSPYPYEGAGYQETQYF. CDR3 sequence (DNA): TGTGCCAGCAGCCCTTACCCTTACGAGGGAGCGGGGTACCAAGAGACCCAGTACTTC.